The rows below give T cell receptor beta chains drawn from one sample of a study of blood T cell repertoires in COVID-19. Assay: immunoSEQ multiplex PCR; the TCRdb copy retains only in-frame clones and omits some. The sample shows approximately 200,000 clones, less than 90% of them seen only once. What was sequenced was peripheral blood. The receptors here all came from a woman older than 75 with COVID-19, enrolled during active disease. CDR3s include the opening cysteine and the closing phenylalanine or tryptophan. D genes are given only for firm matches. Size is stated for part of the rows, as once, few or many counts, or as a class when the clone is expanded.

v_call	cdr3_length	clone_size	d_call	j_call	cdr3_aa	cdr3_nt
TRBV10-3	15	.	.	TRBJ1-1	CAISESTGGDTEAFF	TGTGCCATCAGTGAGTCAACGGGAGGAGACACTGAAGCTTTCTTT
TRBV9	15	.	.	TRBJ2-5	CASSSRDTGWGTQYF	TGTGCCAGCAGCAGTCGGGACACGGGATGGGGGACCCAGTACTTC
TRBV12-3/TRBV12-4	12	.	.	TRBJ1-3	CASSFHAITIYF	TGTGCCAGCAGTTTCCATGCGATAACCATATATTTT
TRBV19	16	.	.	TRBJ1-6	CASSTPTRGYNSPLHF	TGTGCCAGTAGTACCCCGACACGGGGGTATAATTCACCCCTCCACTTT
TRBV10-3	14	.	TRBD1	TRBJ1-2	CAISGRDRDSGYTF	TGTGCCATCAGTGGCCGGGACAGGGATTCTGGCTACACCTTC
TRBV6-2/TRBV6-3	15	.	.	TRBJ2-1	CASSYYRPLSNEQFF	TGTGCCAGCAGTTACTACAGACCTTTATCCAATGAGCAGTTCTTC
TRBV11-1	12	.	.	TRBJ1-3	CASSVIGNTIYF	TGTGCCAGCAGCGTAATCGGAAACACCATATATTTT
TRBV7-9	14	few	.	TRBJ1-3	CASSRGSSGNTIYF	TGTGCCAGCAGCCGAGGGAGCTCTGGAAACACCATATATTTT
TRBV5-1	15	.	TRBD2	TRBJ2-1	CASSTAGGTYNEQFF	TGCGCCAGCAGCACAGCGGGGGGCACCTACAATGAGCAGTTCTTC
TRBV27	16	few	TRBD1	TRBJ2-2	CASRVLRGQGSGELFF	TGTGCCAGCAGGGTTCTCCGGGGACAGGGTTCCGGGGAGCTGTTTTTT
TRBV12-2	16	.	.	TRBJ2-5	CASRLAQAKGQETQYF	TGTGCAAGTCGCTTAGCGCAGGCTAAAGGCCAAGAGACCCAGTACTTC
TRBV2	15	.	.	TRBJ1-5	CASRLAAGSNQPQHF	TGTGCCAGCAGGCTAGCAGCAGGAAGCAATCAGCCCCAGCATTTT
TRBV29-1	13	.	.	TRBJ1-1	CSVHSPGDTEAFF	TGCAGCGTTCACTCCCCCGGGGACACTGAAGCTTTCTTT
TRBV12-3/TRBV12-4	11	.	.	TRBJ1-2	CASSDEFGYTF	TGTGCCAGCAGTGATGAGTTCGGCTACACCTTC
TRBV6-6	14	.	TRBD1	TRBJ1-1	CASSYSGTGSEAFF	TGTGCCAGCAGTTACTCGGGGACAGGGTCTGAAGCTTTCTTT
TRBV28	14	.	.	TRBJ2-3	CASSIGQSMDTQYF	TGTGCCAGCAGTATAGGACAGAGTATGGATACGCAGTATTTT
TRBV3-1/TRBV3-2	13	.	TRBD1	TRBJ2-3	CASSQMTGDTQYF	TGTGCCAGCAGCCAAATGACAGGGGATACGCAGTATTTT
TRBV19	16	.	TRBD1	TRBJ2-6	CASSRAGGSGANVLTF	TGTGCCAGTAGTAGGGCAGGGGGCTCTGGGGCCAACGTCCTGACTTTC
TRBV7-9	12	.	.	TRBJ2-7	CASSQAATEQYF	TGTGCCAGCAGCCAAGCAGCGACGGAGCAGTACTTC
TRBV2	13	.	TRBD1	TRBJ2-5	CASRDSRQETQYF	TGTGCCAGTAGGGACAGCCGACAAGAGACCCAGTACTTC
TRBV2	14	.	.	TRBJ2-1	CASRRRGTYNEQFF	TGTGCCAGCCGACGGCGGGGAACCTACAATGAGCAGTTCTTC
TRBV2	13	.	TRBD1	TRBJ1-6	CASSEQGDSPLHF	TGTGCCAGCAGTGAACAGGGGGATTCACCCCTCCACTTT
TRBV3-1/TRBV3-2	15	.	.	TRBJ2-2	CASSQGPTVTGELFF	TGTGCCAGCAGCCAGGGTCCGACAGTCACCGGGGAGCTGTTTTTT
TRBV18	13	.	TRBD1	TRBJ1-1	CASSLTGVTEAFF	TGTGCCAGCTCATTAACAGGGGTTACTGAAGCTTTCTTT
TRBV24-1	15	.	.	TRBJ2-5	CATSDFGSGEETQYF	TGTGCCACCAGTGATTTCGGTTCGGGAGAGGAGACCCAGTACTTC
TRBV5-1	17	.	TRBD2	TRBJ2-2	CASSSPGGGANTGELFF	TGCGCCAGCAGCTCACCCGGCGGGGGGGCGAACACCGGGGAGCTGTTTTTT
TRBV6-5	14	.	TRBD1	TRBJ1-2	CASSRTGGYYGYTF	TGTGCCAGCAGTCGGACAGGGGGTTACTATGGCTACACCTTC
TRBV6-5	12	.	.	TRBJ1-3	CASRRTVGAIYF	TGTGCCAGCAGACGGACTGTGGGCGCCATATATTTT
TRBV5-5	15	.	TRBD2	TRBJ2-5	CASHDAGGPQETQYF	TGTGCCAGCCACGACGCGGGGGGTCCCCAAGAGACCCAGTACTTC
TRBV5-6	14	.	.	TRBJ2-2	CASSLRGYTGELFF	TGTGCCAGCAGCTTACGGGGATACACCGGGGAGCTGTTTTTT
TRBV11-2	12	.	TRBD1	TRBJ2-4	CASSQTGNIQYF	TGTGCCAGCAGCCAGACAGGGAACATTCAGTACTTC
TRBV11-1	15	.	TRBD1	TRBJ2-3	CASSSDRDGTDTQYF	TGTGCCAGCAGCTCGGACAGGGATGGGACAGATACGCAGTATTTT
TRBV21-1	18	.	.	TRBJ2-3	CASSWTSGGRASTDTQYF	TGTGCCAGCAGTTGGACTAGCGGGGGCCGTGCTAGCACAGATACGCAGTATTTT
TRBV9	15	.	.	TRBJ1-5	CASSVEANSNQPQHF	TGTGCCAGCAGCGTAGAAGCGAATAGCAATCAGCCCCAGCATTTT
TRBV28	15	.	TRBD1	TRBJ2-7	CASSPSGTGSYEQYF	TGTGCCAGCAGTCCCTCCGGGACAGGCTCCTACGAGCAGTACTTC
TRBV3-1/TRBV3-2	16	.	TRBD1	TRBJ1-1	CASSQGGQGADTEAFF	TGTGCCAGCAGCCAGGGCGGACAGGGGGCAGACACTGAAGCTTTCTTT
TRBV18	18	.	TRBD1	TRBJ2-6	CASSPYGQGFSGANVLTF	TGTGCCAGCTCACCGTACGGACAGGGCTTCTCTGGGGCCAACGTCCTGACTTTC
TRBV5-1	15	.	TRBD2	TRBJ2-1	CASSLRPSGDNEQFF	TGCGCCAGCAGCTTGAGGCCTAGCGGGGACAATGAGCAGTTCTTC
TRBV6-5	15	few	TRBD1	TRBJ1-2	CASSSPGQINYGYTF	TGTGCCAGCAGTTCTCCGGGACAGATTAACTATGGCTACACCTTC
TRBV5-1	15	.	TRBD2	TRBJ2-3	CASSPPSGGTDTQYF	TGCGCCAGCAGCCCCCCGTCGGGGGGGACAGATACGCAGTATTTT
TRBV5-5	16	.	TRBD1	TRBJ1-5	CARSSTRTGKIRPQHF	TGTGCCAGGTCCTCGACCAGGACAGGGAAAATAAGGCCCCAGCATTTT
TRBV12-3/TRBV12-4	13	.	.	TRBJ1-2	CASSLRGYYGYTF	TGTGCCAGCAGTTTGCGGGGGTACTATGGCTACACCTTC
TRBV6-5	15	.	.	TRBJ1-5	CASSRTAIVGQPQHF	TGTGCCAGCAGTCGCACAGCTATCGTCGGTCAGCCCCAGCATTTT
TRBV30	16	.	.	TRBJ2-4	CAWSRGNTIAKNIQYF	TGTGCCTGGAGTAGAGGGAACACGATAGCCAAAAACATTCAGTACTTC
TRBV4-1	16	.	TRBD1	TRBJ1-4	CASSQGSTGEYEKLFF	TGCGCCAGCAGCCAAGGATCTACAGGGGAGTACGAAAAACTGTTTTTT
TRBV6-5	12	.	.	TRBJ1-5	CASRRGNQPQHF	TGTGCCAGCAGGCGGGGAAATCAGCCCCAGCATTTT
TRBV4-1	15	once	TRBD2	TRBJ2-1	CASSQAGTSGSEQFF	TGCGCCAGCAGCCAAGCCGGGACTAGCGGATCCGAGCAGTTCTTC
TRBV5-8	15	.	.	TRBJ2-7	CASSRDDRSSYEQYF	TGTGCCAGCAGCCGAGACGACAGATCTTCCTACGAGCAGTACTTC
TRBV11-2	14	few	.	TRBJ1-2	CASSLGGGLDGYTF	TGTGCCAGCAGCTTAGGCGGGGGGCTGGATGGCTACACCTTC
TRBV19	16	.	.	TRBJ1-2	CASSPMGRTAGYGYTF	TGTGCCAGTAGTCCCATGGGGCGGACAGCTGGCTATGGCTACACCTTC
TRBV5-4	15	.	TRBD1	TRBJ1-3	CASSLTGTGGNTIYF	TGTGCCAGCAGCCTTACCGGGACAGGAGGAAACACCATATATTTT
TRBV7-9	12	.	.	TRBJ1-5	CASSLQGQPQHF	TGTGCCAGCAGCTTACAGGGGCAGCCCCAGCATTTT
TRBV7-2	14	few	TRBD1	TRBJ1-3	CASSLGQVSNTIYF	TGTGCCAGCAGCTTGGGACAGGTCTCCAACACCATATATTTT
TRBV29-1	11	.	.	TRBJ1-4	CSVEGQGKLFF	TGCAGCGTTGAAGGTCAGGGAAAACTGTTTTTT
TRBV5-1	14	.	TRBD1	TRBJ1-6	CASSRGQEESPLHF	TGCGCCAGCAGCCGGGGACAGGAGGAATCACCCCTCCACTTT
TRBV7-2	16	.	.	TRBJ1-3	CASSLDPRGVGNTIYF	TGTGCCAGCAGCTTAGATCCCAGGGGCGTCGGAAACACCATATATTTT
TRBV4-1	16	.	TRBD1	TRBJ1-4	CASSQDQGTGKEKLFF	TGCGCCAGCAGCCAAGATCAGGGGACAGGGAAGGAAAAACTGTTTTTT
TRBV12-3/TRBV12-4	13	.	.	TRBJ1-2	CASSLTGEGGYTF	TGTGCCAGCAGTTTAACCGGGGAGGGTGGCTACACCTTC
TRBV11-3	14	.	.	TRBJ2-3	CASSSGRSTDTQYF	TGTGCCAGCAGCTCGGGAAGGAGCACAGATACGCAGTATTTT